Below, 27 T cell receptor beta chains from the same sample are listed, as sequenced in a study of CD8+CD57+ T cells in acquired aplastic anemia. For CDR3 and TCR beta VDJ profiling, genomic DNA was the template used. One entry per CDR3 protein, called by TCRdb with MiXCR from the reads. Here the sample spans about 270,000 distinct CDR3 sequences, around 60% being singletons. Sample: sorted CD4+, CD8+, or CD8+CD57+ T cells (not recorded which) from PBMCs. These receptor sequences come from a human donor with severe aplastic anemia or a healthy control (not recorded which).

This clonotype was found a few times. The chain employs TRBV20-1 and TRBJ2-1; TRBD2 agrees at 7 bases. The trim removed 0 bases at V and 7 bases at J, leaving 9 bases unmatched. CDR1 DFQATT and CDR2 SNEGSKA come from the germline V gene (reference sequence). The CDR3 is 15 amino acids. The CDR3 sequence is CSARDLWGGFNEQFF. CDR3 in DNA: TGCAGTGCTAGAGATCTATGGGGAGGGTTTAATGAGCAGTTCTTC.

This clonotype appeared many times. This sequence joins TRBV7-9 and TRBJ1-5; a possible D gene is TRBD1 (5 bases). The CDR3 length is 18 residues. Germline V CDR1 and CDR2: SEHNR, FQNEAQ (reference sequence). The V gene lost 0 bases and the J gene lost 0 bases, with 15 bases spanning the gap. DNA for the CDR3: TGTGCCAGCAGCTTAGCCTCCCTGACAGATCATAGCAATCAGCCCCAGCATTTT. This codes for CASSLASLTDHSNQPQHF.

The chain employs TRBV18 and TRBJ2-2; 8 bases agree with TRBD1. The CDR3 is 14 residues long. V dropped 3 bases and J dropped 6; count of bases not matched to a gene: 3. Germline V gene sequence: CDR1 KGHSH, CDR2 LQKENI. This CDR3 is CASSPLTGAGELFF. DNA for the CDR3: TGTGCCAGCTCACCGTTGACAGGGGCCGGGGAGCTGTTTTTT.

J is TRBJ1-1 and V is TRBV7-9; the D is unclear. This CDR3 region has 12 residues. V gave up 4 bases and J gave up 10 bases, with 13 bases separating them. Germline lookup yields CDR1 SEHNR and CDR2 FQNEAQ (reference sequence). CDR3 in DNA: TGTGCCAGCAGCTCAGATGACGGCGGAGCTTTCTTT. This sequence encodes CASSSDDGGAFF.

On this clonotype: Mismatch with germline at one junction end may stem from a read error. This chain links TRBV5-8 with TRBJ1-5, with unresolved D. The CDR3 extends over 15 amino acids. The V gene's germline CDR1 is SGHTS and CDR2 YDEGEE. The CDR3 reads CATSPRDVSNQPQHF. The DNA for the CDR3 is TGTGCCACCAGCCCCCGGGATGTTAGCAATCAGCCCCAGCATTTT. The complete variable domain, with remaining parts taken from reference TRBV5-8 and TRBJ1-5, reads EAGVTQSPTHLIKTRGQQATLRCSPISGHTSVYWYQQALGLGLQFLLWYDEGEERNRGNFPPRFSGRQFPNYSSELNVNALELEDSALYLCATSPRDVSNQPQHFGDGTRLSIL.

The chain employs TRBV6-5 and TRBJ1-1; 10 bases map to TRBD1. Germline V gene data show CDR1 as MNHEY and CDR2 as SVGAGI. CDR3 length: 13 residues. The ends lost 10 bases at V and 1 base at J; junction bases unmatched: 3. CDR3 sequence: CATRTGGNTEAFF. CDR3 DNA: TGTGCCACCAGGACAGGGGGGAACACTGAAGCTTTCTTT.

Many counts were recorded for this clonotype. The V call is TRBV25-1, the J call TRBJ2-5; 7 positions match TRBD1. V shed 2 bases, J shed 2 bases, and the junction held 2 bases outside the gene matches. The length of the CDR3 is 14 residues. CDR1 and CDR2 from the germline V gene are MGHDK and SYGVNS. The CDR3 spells CASSEPGQQETQYF. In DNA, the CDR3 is TGTGCCAGCAGTGAACCGGGACAGCAAGAGACCCAGTACTTC.

CDR3 DNA: TGTGCCTGGAGTGTAACAGGCGAGGCTTTCTTT. It is translated as CAWSVTGEAFF. V and J are TRBV30 and TRBJ1-1; D perhaps matches TRBD1 (5 bases). Germline loops: CDR1 GTSNPN, CDR2 SVGIG (reference sequence). The CDR3 length is 11 residues. V lost 0 bases and J 11 bases, leaving 10 bases between the germline ends.

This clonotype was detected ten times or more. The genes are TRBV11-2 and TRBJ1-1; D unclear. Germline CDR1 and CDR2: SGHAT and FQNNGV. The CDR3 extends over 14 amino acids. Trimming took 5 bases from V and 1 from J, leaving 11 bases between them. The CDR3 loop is CASSKASGNTEAFF. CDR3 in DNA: TGTGCCAGCAGCAAAGCATCGGGGAACACTGAAGCTTTCTTT.

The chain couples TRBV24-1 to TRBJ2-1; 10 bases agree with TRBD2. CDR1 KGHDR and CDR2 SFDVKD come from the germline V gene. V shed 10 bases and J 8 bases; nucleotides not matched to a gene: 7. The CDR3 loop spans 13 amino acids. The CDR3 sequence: CATASGSVDEQFF. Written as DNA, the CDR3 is TGTGCCACTGCTAGCGGGAGTGTGGATGAGCAGTTCTTC.

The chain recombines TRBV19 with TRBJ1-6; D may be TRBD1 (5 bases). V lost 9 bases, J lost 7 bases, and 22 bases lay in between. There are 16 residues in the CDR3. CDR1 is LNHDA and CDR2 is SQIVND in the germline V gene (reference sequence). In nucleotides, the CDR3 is TGTGCCAGCCAAAGACTCACCGGGACGGCAAATTCACCCCTCCACTTT. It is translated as CASQRLTGTANSPLHF.

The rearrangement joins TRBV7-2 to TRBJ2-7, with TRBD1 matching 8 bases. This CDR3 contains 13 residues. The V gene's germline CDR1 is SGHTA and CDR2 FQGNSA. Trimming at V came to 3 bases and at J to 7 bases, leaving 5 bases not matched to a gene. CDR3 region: CASSLGQEREQYF. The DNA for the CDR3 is TGTGCCAGCAGCTTGGGACAGGAAAGAGAGCAGTACTTC.

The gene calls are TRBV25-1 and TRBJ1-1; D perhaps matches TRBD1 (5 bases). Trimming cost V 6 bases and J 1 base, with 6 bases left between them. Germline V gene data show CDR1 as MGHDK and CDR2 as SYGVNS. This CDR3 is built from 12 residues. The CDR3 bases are TGTGCCAGCAGAGGACAGAACACTGAAGCTTTCTTT. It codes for CASRGQNTEAFF.

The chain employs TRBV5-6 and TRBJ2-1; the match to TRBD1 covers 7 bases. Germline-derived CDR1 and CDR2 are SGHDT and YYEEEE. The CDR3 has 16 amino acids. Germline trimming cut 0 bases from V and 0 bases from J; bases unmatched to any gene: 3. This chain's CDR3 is CASSLVRGSSYNEQFF. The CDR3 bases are TGTGCCAGCAGCTTGGTCAGGGGGAGCTCCTACAATGAGCAGTTCTTC.

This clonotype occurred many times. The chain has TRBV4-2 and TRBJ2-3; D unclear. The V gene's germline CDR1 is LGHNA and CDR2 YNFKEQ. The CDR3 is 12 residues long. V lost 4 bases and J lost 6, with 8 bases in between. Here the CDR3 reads CASSPGPDTQYF. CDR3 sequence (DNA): TGTGCCAGCAGCCCCGGTCCCGATACGCAGTATTTT.

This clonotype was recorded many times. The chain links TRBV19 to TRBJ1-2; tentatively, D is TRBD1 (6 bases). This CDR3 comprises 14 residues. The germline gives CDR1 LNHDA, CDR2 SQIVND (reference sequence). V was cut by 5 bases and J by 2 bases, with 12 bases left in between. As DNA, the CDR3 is TGTGCCAGTAGTCCGTCTCAGGGGAACTATGGCTACACCTTC. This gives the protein CASSPSQGNYGYTF. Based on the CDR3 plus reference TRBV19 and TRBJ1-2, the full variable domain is DGGITQSPKYLFRKEGQNVTLSCEQNLNHDAMYWYRQDPGQGLRLIYYSQIVNDFQKGDIAEGYSVSREKKESFPLTVTSAQKNPTAFYLCASSPSQGNYGYTFGSGTRLTVV.

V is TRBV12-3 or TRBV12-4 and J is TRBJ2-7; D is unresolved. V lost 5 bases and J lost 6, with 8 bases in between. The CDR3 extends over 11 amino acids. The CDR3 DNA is TGTGCCAGCAGTATGGGATGCGAGCAGTACTTC. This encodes CASSMGCEQYF.

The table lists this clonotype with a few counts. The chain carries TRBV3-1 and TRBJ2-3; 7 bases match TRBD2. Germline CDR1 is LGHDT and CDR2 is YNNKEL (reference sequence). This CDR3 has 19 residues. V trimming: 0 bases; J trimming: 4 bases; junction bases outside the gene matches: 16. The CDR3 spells CASSQDRRRTRKVADTQYF. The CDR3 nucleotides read TGTGCCAGCAGCCAAGACAGACGAAGGACTAGGAAAGTGGCAGATACGCAGTATTTT.

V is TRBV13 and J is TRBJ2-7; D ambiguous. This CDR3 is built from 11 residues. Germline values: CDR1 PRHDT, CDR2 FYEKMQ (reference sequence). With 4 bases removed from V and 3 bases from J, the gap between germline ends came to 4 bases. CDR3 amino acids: CASSWGYEQYF. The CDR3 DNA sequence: TGTGCCAGCAGCTGGGGCTACGAGCAGTACTTC. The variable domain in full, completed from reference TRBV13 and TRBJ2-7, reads AAGVIQSPRHLIKEKRETATLKCYPIPRHDTVYWYQQGPGQDPQFLISFYEKMQSDKGSIPDRFSAQQFSDYHSELNMSSLELGDSALYFCASSWGYEQYFGPGTRLTVT.

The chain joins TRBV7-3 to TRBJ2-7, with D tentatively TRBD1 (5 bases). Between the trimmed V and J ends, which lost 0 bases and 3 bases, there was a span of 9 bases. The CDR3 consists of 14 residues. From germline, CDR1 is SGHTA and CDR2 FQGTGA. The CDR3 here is CASSLTGQGYEQYF. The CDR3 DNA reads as TGTGCCAGCAGCTTAACTGGGCAGGGCTACGAGCAGTACTTC.

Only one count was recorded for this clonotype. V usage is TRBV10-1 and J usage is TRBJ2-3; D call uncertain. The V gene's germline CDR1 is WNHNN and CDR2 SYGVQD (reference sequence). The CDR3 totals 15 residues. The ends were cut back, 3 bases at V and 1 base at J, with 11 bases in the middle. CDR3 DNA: TGCGCCAGCAGTGATTCCAGGACCCGCACAGATACGCAGTATTTT. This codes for CASSDSRTRTDTQYF.

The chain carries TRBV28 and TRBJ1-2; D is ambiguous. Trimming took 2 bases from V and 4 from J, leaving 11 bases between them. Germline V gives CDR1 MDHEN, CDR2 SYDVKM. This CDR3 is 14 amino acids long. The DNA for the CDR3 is TGTGCCAGCAGTTTAGTCCCCCGGTCCTATGGCTACACCTTC. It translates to CASSLVPRSYGYTF.

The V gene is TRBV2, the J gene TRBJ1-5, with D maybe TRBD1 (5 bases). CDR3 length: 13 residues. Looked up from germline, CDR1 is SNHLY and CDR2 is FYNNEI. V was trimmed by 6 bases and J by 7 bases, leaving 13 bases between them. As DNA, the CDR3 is TGTGCCAGCAGGGGGACGGTAGACCAGCCCCAGCATTTT. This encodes CASRGTVDQPQHF.

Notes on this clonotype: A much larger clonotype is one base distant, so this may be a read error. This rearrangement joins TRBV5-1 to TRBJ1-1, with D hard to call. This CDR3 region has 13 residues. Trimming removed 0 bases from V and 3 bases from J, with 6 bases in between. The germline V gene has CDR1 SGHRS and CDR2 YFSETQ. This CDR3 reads CASSLGQDTEAFF. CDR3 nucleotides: TGCGCCAGCAGCTTGGGGCAGGACACTGAAGCTTTCTTT.

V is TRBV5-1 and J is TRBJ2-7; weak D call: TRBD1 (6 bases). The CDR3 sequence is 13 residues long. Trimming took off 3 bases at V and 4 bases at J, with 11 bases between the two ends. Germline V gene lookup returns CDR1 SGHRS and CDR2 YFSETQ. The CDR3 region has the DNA TGCGCCAGCAGCTCGCTCGGGACATACGAGCAGTACTTC. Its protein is CASSSLGTYEQYF.

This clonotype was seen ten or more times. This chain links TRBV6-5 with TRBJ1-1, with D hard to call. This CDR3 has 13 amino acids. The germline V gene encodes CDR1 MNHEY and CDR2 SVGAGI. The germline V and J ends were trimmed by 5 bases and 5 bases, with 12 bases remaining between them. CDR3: CASSPTDQTEAFF. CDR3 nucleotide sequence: TGTGCCAGCAGTCCCACGGATCAAACTGAAGCTTTCTTT.

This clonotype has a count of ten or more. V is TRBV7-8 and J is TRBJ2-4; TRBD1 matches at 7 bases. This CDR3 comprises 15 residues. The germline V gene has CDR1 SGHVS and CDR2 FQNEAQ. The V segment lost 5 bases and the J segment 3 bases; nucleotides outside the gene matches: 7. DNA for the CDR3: TGTGCCAGCAGCCCCGACAGGGTCGGCAAAAACATTCAGTACTTC. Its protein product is CASSPDRVGKNIQYF.